A selection of T cell receptor beta chains follows, all from one sample in a study of cytomegalovirus exposure and HLA in healthy donors. TCRdb's copy holds only in-frame clones and misses some; the assay was immunoSEQ multiplex PCR. Here the sample table reports roughly 140,000 clones. Sequencing was carried out using PBMCs. These receptors originate from a man aged 40-49 years in good health and CMV-seronegative. Each CDR3 is given with its conserved first and last residue. D genes are given only for firm matches.

CASGLTAGGLYEQFF TRBV27 TRBD2
CASSAGTGRGPQHF TRBV28 TRBD1
CASSSLGQQNTEAFF TRBV28 TRBD1
CASSYADSNNEQFF TRBV6-6 .
CASSGFSPGLGYNEQFF TRBV5-4 .
CASSEWEGYGYTF TRBV6-1 .
CASSPRALYQETQYF TRBV27 .
CASSVGQGVNTEAFF TRBV9 TRBD1
CASSRGEHTEAFF TRBV6-5 .
CASSLAAGISTEAFF TRBV5-5 .